The rows below give T cell receptor beta chains drawn from one sample of a study of T cell responses to AZD1222 COVID-19 vaccine. Profiled with immunoSEQ multiplex PCR; TCRdb holds only in-frame clones, not every one. The sample has tens of thousands of clones, 90% to 95% seen once. Sample: peripheral blood, taken on day 0 of MenACWY control vaccination. These receptors all come from an adult in good health. The CDR3 runs from the conserved cysteine through the conserved F or W.

V gene | CDR3 protein
TRBV6-5 | CASSYSTLRSGYTF
TRBV7-3 | CASSTQQNTEAFF
TRBV27 | CASSPRAGIQPQHF
TRBV5-1 | CASSMGDTFNQPQHF
TRBV9 | CASSRERGTANSPLHF
TRBV10-1 | CASSKTTGDEQYF
TRBV9 | CASSLDSHQPQHF
TRBV6-2/TRBV6-3 | CASSYLATGIGTDTQYF
TRBV11-2 | CASSLTVAAFF
TRBV4-2 | CASSQDLQNYGYTF
TRBV19 | CASKKFLAGDTGELFF
TRBV7-2 | CASSPGQGVTEAFF
TRBV7-9 | CASSSPGGGLRSYNEQFF
TRBV7-9 | CASSPLAGGGYGYTF
TRBV5-5 | CASSNRTGDGGNTIYF
TRBV7-3 | CASSYRHALPLETSHF
TRBV2 | CASIRGSQETQYF
TRBV6-5 | CASSYLGAETEAFF
TRBV6-6 | CASSAGESPLHF
TRBV5-5 | CASSLQVGSWNEQFF
TRBV28 | CASSPPPSYEQYF
TRBV7-2 | CASSADRYTDTQYF
TRBV3-1/TRBV3-2 | CASSQAHTETQYF
TRBV7-2 | CASSLTAGASGELFF
TRBV11-2 | CASRTGQGAEKLFF
TRBV6-2/TRBV6-3 | CASSYAGQGASEAFF
TRBV2 | CASRDDLRAQHF
TRBV7-9 | CASSLGQEGTNIQYF
TRBV7-9 | CASSPDRAAGNTIYF
TRBV7-8 | CASSPRQKYGYTF
TRBV28 | CASNPLAEETQYF
TRBV18 | CASSPDRNNEQFF
TRBV10-1 | CASDRDQPQHF
TRBV5-1 | CASTKGQRNTGELFF
TRBV6-5 | CASSYDRQATDTQYF
TRBV7-3 | CASSYSAGTGVTEQFF
TRBV6-5 | CASRSGTSDTYEQYF